A selection of T cell receptor beta chains follows, all from one sample in a study of patients and donors after allogeneic stem cell transplantation. Via MiXCR, TCRdb re-called the RT-PCR reads, giving one row per CDR3 protein. In the table there are 200,000 to 250,000 distinct CDR3 sequences, about 37% of which are singletons. What was sequenced was blood, either unsorted or a sorted T cell fraction (not recorded which). Every receptor here comes from a human donor who was either an allogeneic HSCT recipient or a stem cell or donor lymphocyte infusion donor (not recorded which). It is not recorded whose cells these are; they may come from a transplant donor. Each CDR3 is given with its conserved first and last residue. D genes are given only for firm matches. Not every row has a clone size; where given, it reads once, few, many or a size class.

cdr3_aa: CASSDNSGLNTEAFF; cdr3_nt: TGCGCCAGCAGCGATAACAGTGGGCTAAACACTGAAGCTTTCTTT; clone_size: few; d_call: .; j_call: TRBJ1-1; v_call: TRBV5-1
cdr3_aa: CSAFQLAGGSSYNEQFF; cdr3_nt: TGCAGTGCTTTTCAACTAGCGGGGGGGAGCTCCTACAATGAGCAGTTCTTC; clone_size: few; d_call: TRBD2; j_call: TRBJ2-1; v_call: TRBV20-1
cdr3_aa: CASRVLAGGPDTDTQYF; cdr3_nt: TGTGCCAGCAGGGTACTAGCGGGGGGGCCCGACACAGATACGCAGTATTTT; clone_size: few; d_call: TRBD2; j_call: TRBJ2-3; v_call: TRBV6-5
cdr3_aa: CASSVGLAGDQRSYNEQFF; cdr3_nt: TGTGCCAGCAGCGTAGGTCTAGCGGGGGACCAGCGCTCCTACAATGAGCAGTTCTTC; clone_size: few; d_call: TRBD2; j_call: TRBJ2-1; v_call: TRBV9
cdr3_aa: CASSPPGQPPTYEQYF; cdr3_nt: TGTGCCAGCAGTCCCCCGGGACAGCCACCAACCTACGAGCAGTACTTC; clone_size: .; d_call: TRBD1; j_call: TRBJ2-7; v_call: TRBV28
cdr3_aa: CASSVEGNTIYF; cdr3_nt: TGTGCCAGCAGCGTGGAAGGAAACACCATATATTTT; clone_size: few; d_call: .; j_call: TRBJ1-3; v_call: TRBV9
cdr3_aa: CASRDRGTGYTF; cdr3_nt: TGTGCCAGCCGGGACAGGGGGACGGGCTACACCTTC; clone_size: few; d_call: TRBD1; j_call: TRBJ1-2; v_call: TRBV2
cdr3_aa: CASSLGPGQGTDTQYF; cdr3_nt: TGCGCCAGCAGCTTAGGTCCGGGACAGGGCACAGATACGCAGTATTTT; clone_size: .; d_call: TRBD1; j_call: TRBJ2-3; v_call: TRBV5-1
cdr3_aa: CSVEFRSSGANVLTF; cdr3_nt: TGCAGCGTTGAGTTCAGAAGCTCTGGGGCCAACGTCCTGACTTTC; clone_size: .; d_call: .; j_call: TRBJ2-6; v_call: TRBV29-1
cdr3_aa: CASSQGVSYNSPLHF; cdr3_nt: TGCGCCAGCAGCCAAGGAGTCTCCTATAATTCACCCCTCCACTTT; clone_size: .; d_call: .; j_call: TRBJ1-6; v_call: TRBV5-1
cdr3_aa: CASSYDHAHNYGYTF; cdr3_nt: TGTGCCAGCAGTTACGATCACGCCCATAACTATGGCTACACCTTC; clone_size: .; d_call: .; j_call: TRBJ1-2; v_call: TRBV6-5
cdr3_aa: CASNPREGVPTEAFF; cdr3_nt: TGTGCCAGCAACCCAAGAGAGGGAGTCCCCACTGAAGCTTTCTTT; clone_size: .; d_call: .; j_call: TRBJ1-1; v_call: TRBV12-3/TRBV12-4
cdr3_aa: CASRHFGLAGGFLQFF; cdr3_nt: TGTGCCAGCAGGCACTTTGGACTAGCGGGGGGGTTTTTGCAGTTCTTC; clone_size: .; d_call: TRBD2; j_call: TRBJ2-1; v_call: TRBV12-3/TRBV12-4
cdr3_aa: CASGFRQGASNEQFF; cdr3_nt: TGTGCTAGTGGTTTCAGGCAGGGGGCCAGCAATGAGCAGTTCTTC; clone_size: .; d_call: TRBD1; j_call: TRBJ2-1; v_call: TRBV12-5
cdr3_aa: CASSAVGSHGYTF; cdr3_nt: TGTGCCAGCAGTGCGGTGGGGTCCCATGGCTACACCTTC; clone_size: .; d_call: .; j_call: TRBJ1-2; v_call: TRBV9
cdr3_aa: CASSRTGGSYNEQFF; cdr3_nt: TGTGCCAGCAGCCGGACGGGGGGTTCCTACAATGAGCAGTTCTTC; clone_size: few; d_call: TRBD2; j_call: TRBJ2-1; v_call: TRBV7-9
cdr3_aa: CASSPGGGLKYF; cdr3_nt: TGTGCCAGCAGCCCAGGGGGGGGCCTCAAGTACTTC; clone_size: .; d_call: .; j_call: TRBJ2-7; v_call: TRBV9
cdr3_aa: CSALPETGTYSPLHF; cdr3_nt: TGCAGTGCTCTTCCAGAGACAGGGACCTATTCACCCCTCCACTTT; clone_size: few; d_call: TRBD1; j_call: TRBJ1-6; v_call: TRBV20-1
cdr3_aa: CASSHQLAGESYEQYF; cdr3_nt: TGCGCCAGCAGCCATCAACTAGCGGGGGAGAGCTACGAGCAGTACTTC; clone_size: .; d_call: TRBD2; j_call: TRBJ2-7; v_call: TRBV4-3
cdr3_aa: CASSRGTGGYTF; cdr3_nt: TGTGCCAGCAGTCGGGGGACGGGGGGCTACACCTTC; clone_size: few; d_call: .; j_call: TRBJ1-2; v_call: TRBV12-3/TRBV12-4
cdr3_aa: CSARQVSSYEQYF; cdr3_nt: TGCAGTGCTAGGCAGGTTAGCTCCTACGAGCAGTACTTC; clone_size: .; d_call: .; j_call: TRBJ2-7; v_call: TRBV20-1
cdr3_aa: CASNDRGPTDTQYF; cdr3_nt: TGCGCCAGCAACGACAGGGGTCCCACAGATACGCAGTATTTT; clone_size: .; d_call: TRBD1; j_call: TRBJ2-3; v_call: TRBV4-1
cdr3_aa: CASNDRNSGNTIYF; cdr3_nt: TGTGCCAGCAACGACAGAAACTCTGGAAACACCATATATTTT; clone_size: few; d_call: .; j_call: TRBJ1-3; v_call: TRBV12-3/TRBV12-4
cdr3_aa: CASSEWQRTGELFF; cdr3_nt: TGTGCCAGCAGTGAATGGCAGAGGACCGGGGAGCTGTTTTTT; clone_size: .; d_call: .; j_call: TRBJ2-2; v_call: TRBV2
cdr3_aa: CASRGAYEQYF; cdr3_nt: TGTGCCAGCAGAGGAGCCTACGAGCAGTACTTC; clone_size: few; d_call: .; j_call: TRBJ2-7; v_call: TRBV12-3/TRBV12-4
cdr3_aa: CASSPHAQPQHF; cdr3_nt: TGTGCCAGCAGTCCCCATGCTCAGCCCCAGCATTTT; clone_size: .; d_call: .; j_call: TRBJ1-5; v_call: TRBV12-3/TRBV12-4
cdr3_aa: CASRNFNEQFF; cdr3_nt: TGTGCCAGTCGAAACTTCAATGAGCAGTTCTTC; clone_size: once; d_call: .; j_call: TRBJ2-1; v_call: TRBV19
cdr3_aa: CASSLTGSGELFF; cdr3_nt: TGTGCCAGCAGTCTAACAGGGTCCGGGGAGCTGTTTTTT; clone_size: many; d_call: .; j_call: TRBJ2-2; v_call: TRBV7-3
cdr3_aa: CASSQGSHYEQYF; cdr3_nt: TGTGCCAGCAGCCAAGGATCCCACTACGAGCAGTACTTC; clone_size: few; d_call: .; j_call: TRBJ2-7; v_call: TRBV3-1
cdr3_aa: CASSFGSSTEAFF; cdr3_nt: TGCGCCAGCAGCTTCGGGAGTAGCACTGAAGCTTTCTTT; clone_size: few; d_call: .; j_call: TRBJ1-1; v_call: TRBV5-1
cdr3_aa: CASSTLPGTYEQYF; cdr3_nt: TGCGCCAGCAGCACCTTACCAGGCACCTACGAGCAGTACTTC; clone_size: .; d_call: .; j_call: TRBJ2-7; v_call: TRBV5-1
cdr3_aa: CASSAHGTDTQYF; cdr3_nt: TGTGCCAGCAGCGCACACGGCACAGATACGCAGTATTTT; clone_size: .; d_call: .; j_call: TRBJ2-3; v_call: TRBV9
cdr3_aa: CASRGEGTQPQHF; cdr3_nt: TGTGCCAGCAGGGGGGAGGGAACTCAGCCCCAGCATTTT; clone_size: .; d_call: .; j_call: TRBJ1-5; v_call: TRBV12-3/TRBV12-4
cdr3_aa: CASSQAEETQYF; cdr3_nt: TGTGCCAGCAGCCAAGCCGAAGAGACCCAGTACTTC; clone_size: .; d_call: .; j_call: TRBJ2-5; v_call: TRBV3-1
cdr3_aa: CATSTSGTLNTEAFF; cdr3_nt: TGTGCCACCAGTACATCAGGGACACTTAACACTGAAGCTTTCTTT; clone_size: .; d_call: .; j_call: TRBJ1-1; v_call: TRBV15
cdr3_aa: CASTVTGTGDGYTF; cdr3_nt: TGTGCCAGCACCGTAACCGGGACAGGGGATGGCTACACCTTC; clone_size: .; d_call: TRBD1; j_call: TRBJ1-2; v_call: TRBV7-9
cdr3_aa: CASSLRRRGAEKLFF; cdr3_nt: TGTGCCAGCAGCCTACGCCGGCGGGGGGCTGAAAAACTGTTTTTT; clone_size: .; d_call: .; j_call: TRBJ1-4; v_call: TRBV7-9
cdr3_aa: CASSSGLAGASTDTQYF; cdr3_nt: TGTGCCAGCAGTTCGGGACTAGCGGGGGCCTCCACAGATACGCAGTATTTT; clone_size: .; d_call: TRBD2; j_call: TRBJ2-3; v_call: TRBV12-3/TRBV12-4
cdr3_aa: CSLNRGLDEQYF; cdr3_nt: TGCAGTCTTAACAGGGGGCTAGACGAGCAGTACTTC; clone_size: .; d_call: TRBD1; j_call: TRBJ2-7; v_call: TRBV20-1
cdr3_aa: CASRQSSYNEQFF; cdr3_nt: TGTGCCAGCCGACAGAGCTCCTACAATGAGCAGTTTTTC; clone_size: .; d_call: .; j_call: TRBJ2-1; v_call: TRBV7-9
cdr3_aa: CASRRVLANTGELFF; cdr3_nt: TGTGCCAGCAGACGGGTCCTCGCGAACACCGGGGAGCTGTTTTTT; clone_size: .; d_call: .; j_call: TRBJ2-2; v_call: TRBV12-3/TRBV12-4
cdr3_aa: CASSFNRENGYTF; cdr3_nt: TGTGCCAGCAGTTTTAACAGGGAAAATGGCTACACCTTC; clone_size: .; d_call: .; j_call: TRBJ1-2; v_call: TRBV12-3/TRBV12-4
cdr3_aa: CASSQAGGISTDTQYF; cdr3_nt: TGCGCCAGCAGCCAAGCGGGGGGGATCTCGACAGATACGCAGTATTTT; clone_size: .; d_call: TRBD2; j_call: TRBJ2-3; v_call: TRBV4-1
cdr3_aa: CASSQPTGSSNQPQHF; cdr3_nt: TGTGCCAGCAGCCAACCCACAGGGAGTAGCAATCAGCCCCAGCATTTT; clone_size: few; d_call: .; j_call: TRBJ1-5; v_call: TRBV4-2
cdr3_aa: CSAPGQGAGAFF; cdr3_nt: TGCAGTGCTCCAGGACAGGGGGCGGGTGCTTTCTTT; clone_size: few; d_call: TRBD1; j_call: TRBJ1-1; v_call: TRBV20-1
cdr3_aa: CASSDLQGYYGYTF; cdr3_nt: TGTGCCAGCAGTGACCTCCAGGGCTACTATGGCTACACCTTC; clone_size: .; d_call: .; j_call: TRBJ1-2; v_call: TRBV6-4
cdr3_aa: CASSPTGVAAYGYTF; cdr3_nt: TGTGCCAGCAGTCCCACCGGGGTCGCAGCCTATGGCTACACCTTC; clone_size: .; d_call: .; j_call: TRBJ1-2; v_call: TRBV12-3/TRBV12-4
cdr3_aa: CASSLVSQGLIYGYTF; cdr3_nt: TGTGCCAGCAGCTTAGTATCACAGGGGCTAATCTATGGCTACACCTTC; clone_size: many; d_call: TRBD1; j_call: TRBJ1-2; v_call: TRBV7-2
cdr3_aa: CSVLDSPNEQFF; cdr3_nt: TGCAGCGTTCTGGACTCTCCCAATGAGCAGTTCTTC; clone_size: .; d_call: .; j_call: TRBJ2-1; v_call: TRBV29-1
cdr3_aa: CSANTRDANYGYTF; cdr3_nt: TGCAGTGCTAACACAAGGGATGCTAACTATGGCTACACCTTC; clone_size: few; d_call: .; j_call: TRBJ1-2; v_call: TRBV20-1
cdr3_aa: CASTPDRVSYEQYF; cdr3_nt: TGCGCCAGCACCCCGGACAGGGTGTCCTACGAGCAGTACTTC; clone_size: .; d_call: TRBD1; j_call: TRBJ2-7; v_call: TRBV5-1
cdr3_aa: CASSLALSSGAYEQYF; cdr3_nt: TGTGCCAGCAGCTTAGCGCTGTCTAGCGGGGCCTACGAGCAGTACTTC; clone_size: .; d_call: TRBD2; j_call: TRBJ2-7; v_call: TRBV7-9
cdr3_aa: CASSQGQSYEQYF; cdr3_nt: TGTGCCAGCAGCCAGGGACAGTCCTACGAGCAGTACTTC; clone_size: .; d_call: TRBD1; j_call: TRBJ2-7; v_call: TRBV3-1
cdr3_aa: CAISEAGTGYQKLFF; cdr3_nt: TGTGCCATCAGTGAGGCCGGGACAGGGTACCAAAAACTGTTTTTT; clone_size: few; d_call: TRBD1; j_call: TRBJ1-4; v_call: TRBV10-3
cdr3_aa: CASSQPQGGTEAFF; cdr3_nt: TGTGCCAGCAGCCAACCCCAGGGAGGCACTGAAGCTTTCTTT; clone_size: .; d_call: .; j_call: TRBJ1-1; v_call: TRBV4-2